The following is a TCR beta chain sequence with its context. The antigen is unknown. CDR1 MNHEY and CDR2 SMNVEV come from the germline V gene (reference sequence). There are 18 residues in the CDR3. Trimming removed 5 bases from V and 0 bases from J, with 20 bases in between. This record comes from a study of cytomegalovirus exposure and HLA in healthy donors. The PCR used 60 Vbeta and 13 Jbeta primers. Data came from immunoSEQ multiplex PCR; TCRdb stores just in-frame clones and leaves some out. The top ten clones hold approximately 0.98% of a sample with approximately 190,000 clones, around 90% of them seen once. Healthy bone marrow donors formed the donor group. Study-level results: Published work reported that the classifier diagnosed cytomegalovirus status with high specificity and sensitivity. Near-uniform donor sequencing depth was presumed by presence/absence analyses. Further analysis, carried out later, found HLA-associated TCR beta chains more clonally expanded than equally common other chains.

The chain couples TRBV27 to TRBJ1-3; D is unresolved. What was sequenced was PBMCs. This TCR derives from a boy younger than 10 in good health and CMV-seronegative. The CDR3 spells CASSPPPPALASGNTIYF. In DNA form, the CDR3 reads TGTGCCAGCAGTCCTCCGCCCCCAGCCCTAGCCTCTGGAAACACCATATATTTT.